The entry that follows covers one T cell receptor (beta chain) sequence. Its specificity is unknown. This sample stems from a study of identical twins. The study's findings and limits: In monozygotic twins, models underestimated the sharing of out-of-frame TCR alpha.

The J segment lost 7 bases and the V segment lost 4 bases, leaving 6 bases of the junction unmatched. The germline CDR1 and CDR2 sequences are SGHRS and YFSETQ. The CDR3 consists of 14 residues. In TCRdb, the 5' RACE reads were re-called with MiXCR into one record per CDR3 protein. Altogether around 490,000 distinct CDR3 sequences are present, about 20% being singletons, with the ten largest covering approximately 0.48%. The sample was also linked to a second study, of yellow fever vaccine responses in identical twins.

This sequence originates from a woman in her late teens or twenties in good health. The chain employs TRBV5-1 and TRBJ2-1; 9 nucleotides line up with TRBD2. What was sequenced was CD4+ T cells sorted from blood. The CDR3 loop is CASSGAGGGNEQFF. The CDR3 region has the DNA TGCGCCAGCAGCGGCGCGGGAGGGGGGAATGAGCAGTTCTTC.